The source of this T cell receptor beta chain is a study of cytomegalovirus exposure and HLA in healthy donors. PCR was performed using 60 Vbeta and 13 Jbeta primers. The data were produced by immunoSEQ multiplex PCR, yet TCRdb's version contains in-frame clones alone and is incomplete. Of about 86,000 clones in the sample, about 79% were seen once. This receptor was taken from a female donor in good health and CMV-seronegative. The sequencing sample was made of PBMCs.

For the CDR3, the DNA is TGCGCCAGCAGCCAAGATCTTACGAGCCAGCCCCAGCATTTT. Protein sequence: CASSQDLTSQPQHF. This sequence joins TRBV4-3 and TRBJ1-5; D unclear. CDR1 LGHNA and CDR2 YSLEER come from the germline V gene. The CDR3 contains 14 residues. The V end was cut by 0 bases, the J end by 7 bases, with 10 bases between.